These T cell receptor beta chains were read from a single sample in a study of T cell responses to AZD1222 COVID-19 vaccine. TCRdb keeps only in-frame clones here, not all; method: immunoSEQ multiplex PCR. The data show approximately 200,000 clones, 70% to 90% seen once. The source was peripheral blood, collected on day 0 of AZD1222 vaccination. All receptors derive from an adult in good health. CDR3s include the opening cysteine and the closing phenylalanine or tryptophan. A D gene is named only where the DNA matches it firmly. The size of a clone is reported for some rows only, either as once, few or many, or as a class for expanded clones.

cdr3_nt cdr3_aa j_call clone_size d_call v_call
TGTGCCAGCAGCCGGGACCGCAGTACTTCTGAAAAACTGTTTTTT CASSRDRSTSEKLFF TRBJ1-4 - - TRBV4-2
TGTGCCAGCAGCTTGCGGGGGGCGAACAATGAGCAGTTCTTC CASSLRGANNEQFF TRBJ2-1 - - TRBV5-4
TGTGCCAGCAGTTTATCATCCGGGAGAGGCTACACCTTC CASSLSSGRGYTF TRBJ1-2 - - TRBV27
TGTGCCAGTAGTATAGGGTGGATCACTCCTAACTATGGCTACACCTTC CASSIGWITPNYGYTF TRBJ1-2 - - TRBV19
TGTGCCAGCATTCGGGGCCACGAGCAGTACTTC CASIRGHEQYF TRBJ2-7 once - TRBV6-5
TGTGCCAGCAGTTACTCCTCAAACACTGAAGCTTTCTTT CASSYSSNTEAFF TRBJ1-1 - - TRBV6-5
TGTGCCAGTAGTATCGGTCAGGGTCCGAACACCGGGGAGCTGTTTTTT CASSIGQGPNTGELFF TRBJ2-2 - - TRBV19
TGTGCCAGCAGCTTAGTAGGCTATGGCTACACCTTC CASSLVGYGYTF TRBJ1-2 - - TRBV7-8
TGTGCCAGCAACTCAAGGGCAGGGAACACCGGGGAGCTGTTTTTT CASNSRAGNTGELFF TRBJ2-2 - - TRBV27
TGCGCCAGCAGCCAAGAAGACAGGGGTACTGAAGCTTTCTTT CASSQEDRGTEAFF TRBJ1-1 - TRBD1 TRBV4-1
TGTGCCAGCAGTCCCCTCGGCGTGTTTAAGTTCTTC CASSPLGVFKFF TRBJ2-1 - - TRBV6-2/TRBV6-3
TGCAGCGTAGACCGAACGGCCCGGGGGGAAGCTTTCTTT CSVDRTARGEAFF TRBJ1-1 - - TRBV29-1
TGTGCCTGGAGACAGGAGAACACTGAAGCTTTCTTT CAWRQENTEAFF TRBJ1-1 - - TRBV30
TGTGCCAGCAGCCTATCGACAGGGGGCGGGAGAGCTTTCTTT CASSLSTGGGRAFF TRBJ1-1 - TRBD1 TRBV7-9
TGTGCCAGCAGTGAAGTAGCCAGAGGACATTCCTACGAGCAGTACTTC CASSEVARGHSYEQYF TRBJ2-7 - - TRBV6-1